This is a list of T cell receptor beta chains from one sample in a study of T-cell memory formation after mild COVID-19. TCRdb re-derived calls from the 5' RACE reads in MiXCR, one entry per CDR3 protein. The sample lists under 300,000 distinct CDR3 sequences, about a sixth occurring once. Material: PBMCs or a T cell subset sorted from them (not recorded which). The source is a man aged 18 to 35 who had mild COVID-19 (a few samples of this study predate the infection). Cell type and time point are not known. Each CDR3 is given without its conserved first and last residue. For some rows the clone size is stated as once, few or many, or as a class when expanded; others skip it.

v_gene: TRBV15
j_gene: TRBJ2-5
abundance: -
CDR3aa: ATSRDGKETQY

v_gene: TRBV20-1
j_gene: TRBJ2-2
abundance: few
CDR3aa: SARLASGYGELF

v_gene: TRBV20-1
j_gene: TRBJ1-1
abundance: -
CDR3aa: SAHGGGSTEAF

v_gene: TRBV7-2
j_gene: TRBJ1-1
abundance: -
CDR3aa: ASTQTTEAF

v_gene: TRBV18
j_gene: TRBJ2-5
abundance: few
CDR3aa: ASSPTGDSETQY

v_gene: TRBV12-3/TRBV12-4
j_gene: TRBJ2-3
abundance: -
CDR3aa: ASSQRFTDTQY

v_gene: TRBV30
j_gene: TRBJ1-2
abundance: -
CDR3aa: AWKDGGSYGYT

v_gene: TRBV2
j_gene: TRBJ2-2
abundance: -
CDR3aa: ASRGLAVNTGELF

v_gene: TRBV12-3/TRBV12-4
j_gene: TRBJ2-3
abundance: -
CDR3aa: ASSFRASGGLTDTQY

v_gene: TRBV14
j_gene: TRBJ2-5
abundance: -
CDR3aa: ASSQPGTGEGETQY

v_gene: TRBV2
j_gene: TRBJ1-6
abundance: -
CDR3aa: ASSYIQGFNSPLH

v_gene: TRBV28
j_gene: TRBJ2-2
abundance: few
CDR3aa: ASSLSNTGELF

v_gene: TRBV11-2
j_gene: TRBJ1-5
abundance: many
CDR3aa: ASSLGVGGSNQPQH

v_gene: TRBV7-8
j_gene: TRBJ1-5
abundance: few
CDR3aa: ASSLAREPYQPQH

v_gene: TRBV5-1
j_gene: TRBJ1-1
abundance: few
CDR3aa: ASSLVGPGGGTEAF

v_gene: TRBV6-4
j_gene: TRBJ2-1
abundance: few
CDR3aa: ASSDSDRGEQF

v_gene: TRBV7-3
j_gene: TRBJ2-2
abundance: many
CDR3aa: ASSSLGTQNTGELF

v_gene: TRBV21-1
j_gene: TRBJ1-1
abundance: -
CDR3aa: ASSKPGNTEAF

v_gene: TRBV20-1
j_gene: TRBJ1-2
abundance: -
CDR3aa: SSRDRTGNGYT

v_gene: TRBV2
j_gene: TRBJ1-1
abundance: -
CDR3aa: ASSEGTGAEAF

v_gene: TRBV5-1
j_gene: TRBJ2-3
abundance: few
CDR3aa: ASSLGQITDTQY

v_gene: TRBV12-3/TRBV12-4
j_gene: TRBJ1-1
abundance: -
CDR3aa: ASSLIPDAESVAF

v_gene: TRBV12-3/TRBV12-4
j_gene: TRBJ2-5
abundance: -
CDR3aa: ASSFSSGAQETQY

v_gene: TRBV24-1
j_gene: TRBJ2-5
abundance: -
CDR3aa: ATSDPQGLWETQY

v_gene: TRBV9
j_gene: TRBJ2-1
abundance: -
CDR3aa: ASSVGPQAWDYNNEQF

v_gene: TRBV12-3/TRBV12-4
j_gene: TRBJ1-3
abundance: -
CDR3aa: ASLTWSSGNTIY

v_gene: TRBV20-1
j_gene: TRBJ2-3
abundance: -
CDR3aa: SAPAAGLRGDTQY

v_gene: TRBV24-1
j_gene: TRBJ2-5
abundance: many
CDR3aa: ATSDASVETQY

v_gene: TRBV4-3
j_gene: TRBJ1-4
abundance: -
CDR3aa: ASSQAPWGNEKLF

v_gene: TRBV28
j_gene: TRBJ2-3
abundance: many
CDR3aa: ASSSGRRGVTDTQY

v_gene: TRBV24-1
j_gene: TRBJ1-2
abundance: few
CDR3aa: ATSDSRQGGHGYT

v_gene: TRBV20-1
j_gene: TRBJ1-2
abundance: few
CDR3aa: SARVEGGYT

v_gene: TRBV7-8
j_gene: TRBJ2-7
abundance: many
CDR3aa: ASHLLRSGYEQY

v_gene: TRBV15
j_gene: TRBJ1-1
abundance: -
CDR3aa: ATSRDRLWTEAF

v_gene: TRBV18
j_gene: TRBJ2-4
abundance: many
CDR3aa: ASSPPGRAKNIQY

v_gene: TRBV7-3
j_gene: TRBJ1-5
abundance: -
CDR3aa: ASSLSSGSNQPQH

v_gene: TRBV6-2/TRBV6-3
j_gene: TRBJ2-7
abundance: -
CDR3aa: ASSRTLYEQY

v_gene: TRBV11-2
j_gene: TRBJ1-6
abundance: few
CDR3aa: ASSFRAGDNSPLH

v_gene: TRBV5-1
j_gene: TRBJ1-1
abundance: -
CDR3aa: ASSLSSVRNTEAF

v_gene: TRBV7-2
j_gene: TRBJ2-5
abundance: few
CDR3aa: ASSNTGGRQETQY

v_gene: TRBV5-6
j_gene: TRBJ1-2
abundance: few
CDR3aa: ASSLGWNGYT

v_gene: TRBV5-1
j_gene: TRBJ2-2
abundance: few
CDR3aa: ASKSLRGHTGELF